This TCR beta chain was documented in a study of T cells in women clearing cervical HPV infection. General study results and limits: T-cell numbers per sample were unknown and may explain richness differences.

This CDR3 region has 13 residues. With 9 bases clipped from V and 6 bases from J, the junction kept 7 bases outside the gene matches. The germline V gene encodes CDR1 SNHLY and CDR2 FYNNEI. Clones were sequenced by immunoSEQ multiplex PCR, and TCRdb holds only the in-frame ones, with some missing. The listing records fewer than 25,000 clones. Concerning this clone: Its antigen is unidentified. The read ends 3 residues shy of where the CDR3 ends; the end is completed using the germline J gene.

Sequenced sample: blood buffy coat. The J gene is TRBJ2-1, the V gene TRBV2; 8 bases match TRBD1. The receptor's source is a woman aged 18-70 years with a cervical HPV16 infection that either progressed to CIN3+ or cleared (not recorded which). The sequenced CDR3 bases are TGTGCCAGTCAATTGACAGGGGCCAATGAG. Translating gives CASQLTGANE. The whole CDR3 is CASQLTGANEQFF.